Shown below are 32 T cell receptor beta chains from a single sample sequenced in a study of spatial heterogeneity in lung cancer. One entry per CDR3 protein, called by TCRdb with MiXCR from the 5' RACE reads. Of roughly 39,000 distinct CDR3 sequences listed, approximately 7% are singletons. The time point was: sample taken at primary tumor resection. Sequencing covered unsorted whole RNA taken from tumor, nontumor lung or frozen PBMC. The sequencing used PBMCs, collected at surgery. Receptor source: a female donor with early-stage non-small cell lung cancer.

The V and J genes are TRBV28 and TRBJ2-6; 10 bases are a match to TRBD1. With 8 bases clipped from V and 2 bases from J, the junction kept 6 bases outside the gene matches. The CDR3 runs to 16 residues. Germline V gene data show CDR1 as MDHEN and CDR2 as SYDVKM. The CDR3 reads CASRDRGRAGANVLTF. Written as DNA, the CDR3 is TGTGCCAGCCGGGACAGGGGAAGGGCTGGGGCCAACGTCCTGACTTTC. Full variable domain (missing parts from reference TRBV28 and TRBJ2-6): DVKVTQSSRYLVKRTGEKVFLECVQDMDHENMFWYRQDPGLGLRLIYFSYDVKMKEKGDIPEGYSVSREKKERFSLILESASTNQTSMYLCASRDRGRAGANVLTFGAGSRLTVL.

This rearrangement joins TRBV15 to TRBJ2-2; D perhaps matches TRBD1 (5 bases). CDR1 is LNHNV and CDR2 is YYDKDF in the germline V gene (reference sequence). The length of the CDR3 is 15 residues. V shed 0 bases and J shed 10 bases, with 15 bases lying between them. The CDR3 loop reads CATSRDFRAFSELFF. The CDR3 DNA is TGTGCCACCAGCAGAGATTTCAGGGCCTTCTCGGAGCTGTTTTTT. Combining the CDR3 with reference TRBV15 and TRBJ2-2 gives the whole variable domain DAMVIQNPRYQVTQFGKPVTLSCSQTLNHNVMYWYQQKSSQAPKLLFHYYDKDFNNEADTPDNFQSRRPNTSFCFLDIRSPGLGDTAMYLCATSRDFRAFSELFFGEGSRLTVL.

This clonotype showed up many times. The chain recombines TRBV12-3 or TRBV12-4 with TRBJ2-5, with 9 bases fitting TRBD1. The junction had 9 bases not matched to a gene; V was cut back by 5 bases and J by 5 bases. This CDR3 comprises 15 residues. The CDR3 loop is CASSPNRGRGETQYF. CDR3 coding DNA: TGTGCCAGCAGTCCCAACAGGGGGCGCGGGGAGACCCAGTACTTC.

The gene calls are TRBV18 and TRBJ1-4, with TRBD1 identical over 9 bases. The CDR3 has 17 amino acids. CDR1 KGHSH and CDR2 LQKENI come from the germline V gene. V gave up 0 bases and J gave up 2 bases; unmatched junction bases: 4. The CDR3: CASSPPGTGNTNEKLFF. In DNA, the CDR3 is TGTGCCAGCTCACCACCGGGGACAGGGAACACTAATGAAAAACTGTTTTTT.

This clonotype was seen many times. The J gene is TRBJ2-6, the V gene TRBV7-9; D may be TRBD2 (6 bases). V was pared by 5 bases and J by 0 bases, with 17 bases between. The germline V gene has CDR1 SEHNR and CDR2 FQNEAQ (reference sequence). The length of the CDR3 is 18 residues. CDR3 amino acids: CASSPWTKSGSGANVLTF. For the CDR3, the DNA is TGTGCCAGCAGCCCCTGGACTAAAAGTGGCTCTGGGGCCAACGTCCTGACTTTC.

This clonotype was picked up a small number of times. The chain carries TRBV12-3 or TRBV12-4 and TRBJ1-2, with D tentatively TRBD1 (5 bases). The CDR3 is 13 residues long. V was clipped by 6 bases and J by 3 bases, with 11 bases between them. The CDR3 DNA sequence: TGTGCCAGCAGCTTGGGACGGGACTATGGCTACACCTTC. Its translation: CASSLGRDYGYTF.

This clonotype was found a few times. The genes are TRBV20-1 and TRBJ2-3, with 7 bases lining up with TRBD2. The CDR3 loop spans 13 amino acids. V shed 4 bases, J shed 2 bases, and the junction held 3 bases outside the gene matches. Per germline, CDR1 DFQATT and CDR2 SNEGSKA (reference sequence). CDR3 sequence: CSATSGVTDTQYF. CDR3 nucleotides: TGCAGTGCTACTAGCGGCGTCACAGATACGCAGTATTTT.

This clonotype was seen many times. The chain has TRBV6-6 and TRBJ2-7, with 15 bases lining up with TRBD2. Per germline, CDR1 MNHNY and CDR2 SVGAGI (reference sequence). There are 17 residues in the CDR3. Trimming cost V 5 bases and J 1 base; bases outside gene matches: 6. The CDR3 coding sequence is TGTGCCAGCAGTGCCGGGACTAGCGGGGGGCGGTCCTACGAGCAGTACTTC. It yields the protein CASSAGTSGGRSYEQYF.

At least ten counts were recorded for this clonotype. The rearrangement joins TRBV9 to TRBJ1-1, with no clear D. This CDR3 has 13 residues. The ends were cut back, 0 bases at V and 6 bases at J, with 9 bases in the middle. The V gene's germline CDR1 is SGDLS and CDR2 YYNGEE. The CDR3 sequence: CASSVEQFSEAFF. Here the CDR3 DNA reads TGTGCCAGCAGCGTAGAACAGTTTTCTGAAGCTTTCTTT.

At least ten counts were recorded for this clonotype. The DNA for the CDR3 is TGCGCCAGCAGCTTGGTGGGACTCACGGAAGAGACCCAGTACTTC. The encoded protein is CASSLVGLTEETQYF. The chain couples TRBV5-1 to TRBJ2-5; D perhaps matches TRBD2 (6 bases). The CDR3 runs 15 residues. Germline V gives CDR1 SGHRS, CDR2 YFSETQ. V lost 0 bases and J lost 3, with 12 bases in between.

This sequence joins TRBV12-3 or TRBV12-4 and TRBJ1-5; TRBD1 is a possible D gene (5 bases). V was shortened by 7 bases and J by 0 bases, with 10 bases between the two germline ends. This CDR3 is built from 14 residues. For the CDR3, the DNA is TGTGCCAGCACCAATCAGGGTAGCAATCAGCCCCAGCATTTT. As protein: CASTNQGSNQPQHF.

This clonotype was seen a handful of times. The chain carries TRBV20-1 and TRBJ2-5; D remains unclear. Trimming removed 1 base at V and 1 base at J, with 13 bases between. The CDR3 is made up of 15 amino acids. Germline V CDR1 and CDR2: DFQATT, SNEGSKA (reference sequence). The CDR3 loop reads CSARVGGHIQETQYF. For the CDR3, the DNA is TGCAGTGCTAGAGTTGGCGGCCACATCCAAGAGACCCAGTACTTC.

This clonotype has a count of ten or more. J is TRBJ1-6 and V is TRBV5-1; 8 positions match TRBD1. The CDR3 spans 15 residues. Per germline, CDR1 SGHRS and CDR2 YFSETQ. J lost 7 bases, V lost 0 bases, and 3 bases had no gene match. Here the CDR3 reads CASSLVQGANSPLHF. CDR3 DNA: TGCGCCAGCAGCTTGGTGCAGGGGGCCAATTCACCCCTCCACTTT.

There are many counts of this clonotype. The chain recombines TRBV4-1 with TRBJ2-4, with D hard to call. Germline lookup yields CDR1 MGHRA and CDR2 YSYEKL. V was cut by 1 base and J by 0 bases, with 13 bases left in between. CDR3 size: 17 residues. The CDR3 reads CASSQGLPIIAKNIQYF. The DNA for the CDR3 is TGCGCCAGCAGCCAAGGGCTCCCCATAATAGCCAAAAACATTCAGTACTTC.

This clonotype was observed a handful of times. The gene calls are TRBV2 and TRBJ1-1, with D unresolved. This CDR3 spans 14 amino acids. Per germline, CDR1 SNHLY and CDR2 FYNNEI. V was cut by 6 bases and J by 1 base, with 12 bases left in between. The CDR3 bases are TGTGCCAGCAGCGCTCTACTGGGGAACACTGAAGCTTTCTTT. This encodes CASSALLGNTEAFF.

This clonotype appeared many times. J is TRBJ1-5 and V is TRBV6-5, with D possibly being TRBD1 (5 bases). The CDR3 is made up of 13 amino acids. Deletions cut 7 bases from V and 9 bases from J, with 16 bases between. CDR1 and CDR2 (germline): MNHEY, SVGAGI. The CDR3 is CASIPTGGGPQHF. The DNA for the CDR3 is TGTGCCAGCATCCCTACGGGGGGTGGGCCCCAGCATTTT.

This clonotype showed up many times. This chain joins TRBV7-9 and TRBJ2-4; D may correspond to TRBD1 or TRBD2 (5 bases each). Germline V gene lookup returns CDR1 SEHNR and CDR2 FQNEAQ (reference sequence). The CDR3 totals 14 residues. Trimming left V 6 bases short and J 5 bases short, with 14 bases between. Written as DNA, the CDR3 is TGTGCCAGCAGTCCCGGGACGACTCAAAACATTCAGTACTTC. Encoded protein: CASSPGTTQNIQYF.

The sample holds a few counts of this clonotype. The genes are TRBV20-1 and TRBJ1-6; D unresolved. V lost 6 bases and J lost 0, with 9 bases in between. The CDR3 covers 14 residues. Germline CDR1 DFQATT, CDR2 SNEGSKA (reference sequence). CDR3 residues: CSARRSSYNSPLHF. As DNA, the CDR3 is TGCAGTGCAAGAAGGAGCTCCTATAATTCACCCCTCCACTTT.

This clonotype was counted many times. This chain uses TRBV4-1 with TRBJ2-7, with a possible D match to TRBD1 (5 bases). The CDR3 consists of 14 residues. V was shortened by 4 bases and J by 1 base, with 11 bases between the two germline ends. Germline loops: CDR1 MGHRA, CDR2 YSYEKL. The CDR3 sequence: CASSLLGLSYEQYF. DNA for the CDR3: TGCGCCAGCAGCCTCTTGGGGCTGTCCTACGAGCAGTACTTC.

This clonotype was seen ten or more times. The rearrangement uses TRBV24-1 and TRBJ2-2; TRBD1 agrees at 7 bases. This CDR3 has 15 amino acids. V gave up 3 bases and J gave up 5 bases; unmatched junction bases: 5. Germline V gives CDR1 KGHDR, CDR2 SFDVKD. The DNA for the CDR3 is TGTGCCACCAGTGATCCGGGACAGAGAACCGGGGAGCTGTTTTTT. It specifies CATSDPGQRTGELFF.

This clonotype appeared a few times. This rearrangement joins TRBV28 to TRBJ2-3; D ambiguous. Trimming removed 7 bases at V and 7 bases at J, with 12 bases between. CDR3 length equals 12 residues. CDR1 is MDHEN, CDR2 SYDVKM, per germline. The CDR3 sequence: CASTLDGNTQYF. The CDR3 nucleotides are TGTGCCAGCACCCTCGATGGGAATACGCAGTATTTT.

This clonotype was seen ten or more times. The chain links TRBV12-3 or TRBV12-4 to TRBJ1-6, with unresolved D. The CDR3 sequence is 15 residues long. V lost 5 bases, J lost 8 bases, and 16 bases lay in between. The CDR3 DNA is TGTGCCAGCAGTCTAGACCTGCTCTACGATTCACCCCTCCACTTT. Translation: CASSLDLLYDSPLHF.

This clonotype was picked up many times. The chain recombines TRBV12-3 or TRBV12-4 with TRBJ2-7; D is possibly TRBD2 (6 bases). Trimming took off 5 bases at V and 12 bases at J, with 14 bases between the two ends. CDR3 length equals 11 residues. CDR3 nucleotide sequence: TGTGCCAGCAGTCCCGGCGGGGTCAGGTACTTC. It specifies CASSPGGVRYF.

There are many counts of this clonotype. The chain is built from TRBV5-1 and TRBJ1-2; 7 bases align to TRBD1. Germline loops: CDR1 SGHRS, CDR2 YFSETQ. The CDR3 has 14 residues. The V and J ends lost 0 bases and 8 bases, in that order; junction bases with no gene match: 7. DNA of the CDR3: TGCGCCAGCAGCTTGGATTCAGGGGGTAAAGGCTACACCTTC. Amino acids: CASSLDSGGKGYTF.

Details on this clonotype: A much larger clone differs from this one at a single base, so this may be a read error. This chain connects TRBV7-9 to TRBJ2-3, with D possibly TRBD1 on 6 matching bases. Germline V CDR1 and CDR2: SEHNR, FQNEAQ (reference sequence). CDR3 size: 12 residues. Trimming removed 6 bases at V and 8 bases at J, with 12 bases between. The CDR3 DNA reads TGTGCCAGCAGATCCGGGGACATTACGCAGTATTTT. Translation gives CASRSGDITQYF.

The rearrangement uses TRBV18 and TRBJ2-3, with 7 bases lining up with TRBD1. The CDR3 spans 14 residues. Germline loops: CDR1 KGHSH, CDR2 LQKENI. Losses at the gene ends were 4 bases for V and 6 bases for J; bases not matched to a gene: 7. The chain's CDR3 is CASSQGQAADTQYF. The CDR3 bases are TGTGCCAGCTCACAAGGACAGGCTGCGGATACGCAGTATTTT.

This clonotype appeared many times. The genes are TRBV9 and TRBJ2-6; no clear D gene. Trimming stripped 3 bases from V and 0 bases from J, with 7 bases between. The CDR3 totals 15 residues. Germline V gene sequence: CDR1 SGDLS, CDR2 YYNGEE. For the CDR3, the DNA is TGTGCCAGCAGCGCTTACGGCTCTGGGGCCAACGTCCTGACTTTC. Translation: CASSAYGSGANVLTF. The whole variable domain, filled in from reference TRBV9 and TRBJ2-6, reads DSGVTQTPKHLITATGQRVTLRCSPRSGDLSVYWYQQSLDQGLQFLIQYYNGEERAKGNILERFSAQQFPDLHSELNLSSLELGDSALYFCASSAYGSGANVLTFGAGSRLTVL.

The CDR3: CASSSIQGSNGYTF. DNA for the CDR3: TGTGCCAGCAGCTCCATCCAGGGATCAAATGGCTACACCTTC. The V and J genes are TRBV7-2 and TRBJ1-2; D might be TRBD1 (5 bases). Per the germline V gene, CDR1 is SGHTA and CDR2 is FQGNSA. Trimming took off 4 bases at V and 6 bases at J, with 15 bases between the two ends. The CDR3 length is 14 residues.

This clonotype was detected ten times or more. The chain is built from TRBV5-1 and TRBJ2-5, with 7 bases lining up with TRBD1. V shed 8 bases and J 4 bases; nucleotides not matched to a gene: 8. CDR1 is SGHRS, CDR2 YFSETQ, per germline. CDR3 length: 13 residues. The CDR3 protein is CASHHRGGETQYF. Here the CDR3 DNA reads TGCGCCAGTCACCACAGGGGCGGAGAGACCCAGTACTTC. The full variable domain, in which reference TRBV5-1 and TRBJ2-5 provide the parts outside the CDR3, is KAGVTQTPRYLIKTRGQQVTLSCSPISGHRSVSWYQQTPGQGLQFLFEYFSETQRNKGNFPGRFSGRQFSNSRSEMNVSTLELGDSALYLCASHHRGGETQYFGPGTRLLVL.

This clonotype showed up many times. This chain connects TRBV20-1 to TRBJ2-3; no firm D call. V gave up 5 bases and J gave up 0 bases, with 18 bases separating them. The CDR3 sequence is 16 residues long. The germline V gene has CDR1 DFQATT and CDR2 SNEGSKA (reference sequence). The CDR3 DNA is TGCAGTGCTCCTCACCCGACCGGCTTGAGCACAGATACGCAGTATTTT. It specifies CSAPHPTGLSTDTQYF.

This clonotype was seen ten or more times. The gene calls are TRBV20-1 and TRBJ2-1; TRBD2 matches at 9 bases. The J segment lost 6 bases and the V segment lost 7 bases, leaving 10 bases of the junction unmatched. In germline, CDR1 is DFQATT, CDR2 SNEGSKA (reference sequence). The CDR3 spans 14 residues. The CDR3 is CSGTGGGASNEQFF. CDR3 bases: TGCAGTGGGACAGGCGGGGGGGCGAGCAATGAGCAGTTCTTC.

The CDR3 is CASSLGASDKNGYTF. The CDR3 DNA reads as TGTGCCAGCAGCCTGGGGGCGTCAGACAAAAATGGCTACACCTTC. This chain uses TRBV7-8 with TRBJ1-2, with D maybe TRBD1 (6 bases). The CDR3 is made up of 15 amino acids. Trimming removed 5 bases at V and 6 bases at J, with 19 bases between. The germline CDR1 and CDR2 sequences are SGHVS and FQNEAQ.